The 21 T cell receptor beta chains below come from one sample, sequenced in a study of T cell repertoires in cytomegalovirus infection (dated by TCRdb to the late 2010s). The instrument was an Illumina HiSeq 1500. TCRdb's own reprocessing of the public reads used fastp at Q25 and MiXCR and kept productive beta chains. CDR3 protein sequences are deduplicated, and each keeps its most common genes and DNA. The table for this sample lists approximately 490,000 distinct CDR3 sequences; over 9% of them were counted only once. The ten largest make up about 9.4% of the sample. Sequenced input: PBMCs. These receptors all come from a human donor in good health (CMV status not recorded). Some clones in this sample may be carry-over from other donors' samples.

There are many counts of this clonotype. This chain links TRBV7-9 with TRBJ2-5; 10 nucleotides line up with TRBD1. Germline-derived CDR1 and CDR2 are SEHNR and FQNEAQ (reference sequence). V lost 2 bases to trimming and J lost 1 base; unmatched junction nucleotides: 7. The CDR3 extends over 17 amino acids. CDR3 DNA sequence: TGTGCCAGCAGCTTATCGGGACAGGGGAGACCCCAAGAGACCCAGTACTTC. Its translation is CASSLSGQGRPQETQYF.

This clonotype came up many times. This chain links TRBV12-3 or TRBV12-4 with TRBJ2-3; D unresolved. V lost 8 bases to trimming and J lost 2 bases, with 8 bases between them. The CDR3 sequence is 12 residues long. For the CDR3, the DNA is TGTGCCAGCCAAAGGGACACAGATACGCAGTATTTT. It is translated as CASQRDTDTQYF.

This clonotype has a handful of counts. The V call is TRBV18, the J call TRBJ1-3, with D hard to call. Germline V gives CDR1 KGHSH, CDR2 LQKENI. The germline V and J ends were trimmed by 3 bases and 4 bases, with 13 bases remaining between them. The CDR3 covers 15 residues. CDR3 protein: CASSPFRDRGNTIYF. The CDR3, as DNA: TGTGCCAGCTCACCGTTCCGCGATCGGGGAAACACCATATATTTT.

In its sample, this clonotype was seen many times. The rearrangement links TRBV5-8 to TRBJ2-7; D is perhaps TRBD1 (6 bases). With 3 bases removed from V and 3 bases from J, the gap between germline ends came to 13 bases. Per germline, CDR1 SGHTS and CDR2 YDEGEE. The length of the CDR3 is 14 residues. The CDR3 spells CASSYGVDSYEQYF. The CDR3 DNA reads as TGTGCCAGCAGCTACGGGGTGGACAGCTACGAGCAGTACTTC.

This clonotype has ten or more counts. The chain recombines TRBV10-3 with TRBJ2-1; D possibly corresponds to TRBD1 (6 bases). CDR3 length equals 16 residues. Trimming shortened V by 4 bases and J by 3 bases, and 16 bases separated the two germline ends. CDR1 and CDR2 from the germline V gene are ENHRY and SYGVKD. The CDR3 loop reads CAISGGQSGVYNEQFF. DNA of the CDR3: TGTGCCATCAGTGGGGGACAAAGCGGAGTCTACAATGAGCAGTTCTTC.

This clonotype has ten or more counts. V and J are TRBV2 and TRBJ1-2, with D possibly matching TRBD1 (5 bases). V lost 5 bases to trimming and J lost 5 bases, with 15 bases between them. Per germline, CDR1 SNHLY and CDR2 FYNNEI. CDR3 size: 14 residues. CDR3 DNA: TGTGCCAGCAGTCAGGAGGGGCGCATATATGGCTACACCTTC. Translated, it gives CASSQEGRIYGYTF.

This clonotype occurred many times. The chain links TRBV12-3 or TRBV12-4 to TRBJ1-3; D remains ambiguous. This CDR3 has 11 amino acids. Between the trimmed V and J ends, which lost 2 bases and 8 bases, there was a span of 4 bases. CDR3 coding DNA: TGTGCCAGCAGTTTAAGGGACACCATATATTTT. It encodes CASSLRDTIYF.

This clonotype was counted many times. V gene TRBV5-6 combines with J gene TRBJ1-1; D is perhaps TRBD1 (5 bases). The CDR3 consists of 16 residues. V was cut by 4 bases and J by 7 bases, with 23 bases left in between. Per the germline V gene, CDR1 is SGHDT and CDR2 is YYEEEE. The CDR3, as DNA: TGTGCCAGCAGCCGGGACCAGGGCTGGATGCGGGATGAAGCTTTCTTT. It translates to CASSRDQGWMRDEAFF.

V and J are TRBV29-1 and TRBJ2-1; 10 bases line up with TRBD2. Germline-derived CDR1 and CDR2 are SQVTM and ANQGSEA. V was clipped by 2 bases and J by 0 bases; unmatched bases: 7. The CDR3 sequence is 17 residues long. The CDR3 reads CSVELGPSGSSYNEQFF. CDR3 coding DNA: TGCAGCGTTGAACTCGGGCCTAGCGGGAGCTCCTACAATGAGCAGTTCTTC.

This clonotype has ten or more counts. The genes are TRBV7-2 and TRBJ2-1, with TRBD2 matching 10 bases. Germline CDR1 reads SGHTA; CDR2 reads FQGNSA. The CDR3 spans 15 residues. J was trimmed by 9 bases and V by 3 bases; bases with no gene match: 8. CDR3 sequence reads: CASSFPSGRGREQFF. CDR3 coding DNA: TGTGCCAGCAGCTTTCCTAGCGGGAGAGGGCGTGAGCAGTTCTTC.

This CDR3 reads CAWSSHTSPGELFF. The CDR3 region has the DNA TGTGCCTGGAGTTCACACACATCGCCCGGGGAGCTGTTTTTT. The gene calls are TRBV30 and TRBJ2-2, with D hard to call. Per the germline V gene, CDR1 is GTSNPN and CDR2 is SVGIG (reference sequence). This CDR3 comprises 14 residues. Trimming took off 2 bases at V and 6 bases at J, with 13 bases between the two ends.

This clonotype was seen at least ten times. The gene calls are TRBV12-3 or TRBV12-4 and TRBJ2-3; TRBD1 is a possible D gene (5 bases). V lost 6 bases to trimming and J lost 1 base, with 11 bases between them. CDR3 size: 14 residues. The CDR3, as DNA: TGTGCCAGCAGGCCAGGGTTCGGCACAGATACGCAGTATTTT. As protein: CASRPGFGTDTQYF.

This clonotype was seen at least ten times. V and J are TRBV7-2 and TRBJ2-1; TRBD2 agrees at 13 bases. Germline lookup yields CDR1 SGHTA and CDR2 FQGNSA. The CDR3 has 15 amino acids. The V and J ends lost 5 bases and 4 bases, in that order; junction bases with no gene match: 2. The CDR3 sequence is CASSTSGGGYNEQFF. Here the CDR3 DNA reads TGTGCCAGCAGCACTAGCGGGGGGGGTTACAATGAGCAGTTCTTC.

For this clonotype: The junction shows a germline mismatch at one end, possibly a read error. This chain uses TRBV18 with TRBJ2-7, with D possibly TRBD1 on 6 matching bases. This CDR3 spans 14 amino acids. CDR1 is KGHSH and CDR2 is LQKENI in the germline V gene. The CDR3 DNA follows: TGTTCCAGCTCACCAGTCAGGGGACGAGGTGAGCAGTACTTC. Translation gives CSSSPVRGRGEQYF.

This clonotype was seen ten or more times. This chain uses TRBV12-3 or TRBV12-4 with TRBJ2-1, with 8 bases matching TRBD2. There are 15 residues in the CDR3. With 4 bases clipped from V and 6 bases from J, the junction kept 8 bases outside the gene matches. DNA for the CDR3: TGTGCCAGCAGTTCGCCGGGACTAGGGGCCAATGAGCAGTTCTTC. Translating gives CASSSPGLGANEQFF.

This clonotype has more than one count but fewer than ten. The chain carries TRBV12-5 and TRBJ2-1; D ambiguous. This CDR3 contains 12 residues. Germline lookup yields CDR1 LGHNT and CDR2 FRNRAP. The V end lost 0 bases, the J end lost 8 bases, and 5 bases lay between the germline ends. The CDR3 DNA reads TGTGCTAGTGGTTTGGTACCCTATGAGCAGTTCTTC. It encodes CASGLVPYEQFF.

The V call is TRBV7-8, the J call TRBJ2-3, with D tentatively TRBD2 (6 bases). Germline CDR1 is SGHVS and CDR2 is FQNEAQ. V was pared by 1 base and J by 4 bases, with 18 bases between. This CDR3 has 17 residues. This CDR3 is CASSLGRGSGVSDTQYF. CDR3 coding DNA: TGTGCCAGCAGCTTAGGACGGGGTTCGGGAGTATCAGATACGCAGTATTTT.

This chain links TRBV28 with TRBJ2-7; 12 bases are a match to TRBD1. The CDR3 length is 14 residues. CDR1 and CDR2 from the germline V gene are MDHEN and SYDVKM. The V and J ends lost 7 bases and 6 bases, in that order; junction bases with no gene match: 7. The CDR3 loop is CASITGTGGFEQYF. The CDR3 bases are TGTGCCAGCATTACCGGGACAGGGGGCTTCGAGCAGTACTTC. Using reference TRBV28 and TRBJ2-7 for the parts outside the CDR3, the full variable domain is DVKVTQSSRYLVKRTGEKVFLECVQDMDHENMFWYRQDPGLGLRLIYFSYDVKMKEKGDIPEGYSVSREKKERFSLILESASTNQTSMYLCASITGTGGFEQYFGPGTRLTVT.

This clonotype was seen a few times. The rearrangement links TRBV27 to TRBJ1-2, with TRBD1 identical over 9 bases. The CDR3 consists of 15 residues. Germline values: CDR1 MNHEY, CDR2 SMNVEV (reference sequence). The ends lost 4 bases at V and 8 bases at J; junction bases unmatched: 11. The CDR3 protein is CASSSGGTGNDGYTF. The CDR3 nucleotides read TGTGCCAGCAGTTCGGGGGGGACAGGGAATGACGGCTACACCTTC.

There are many counts of this clonotype. The chain joins TRBV27 to TRBJ1-5; D is uncertain. Germline loops: CDR1 MNHEY, CDR2 SMNVEV (reference sequence). The CDR3 consists of 12 residues. V lost 6 bases, J lost 3 bases, and 6 bases lay in between. CDR3: CASRKSNQPQHF. The CDR3 DNA follows: TGTGCCAGCAGGAAATCCAATCAGCCCCAGCATTTT.

This clonotype was picked up a small number of times. The genes are TRBV3-1 and TRBJ2-7, with 7 positions matching TRBD1. J gave up 0 bases and V 8 bases, and 4 bases lay outside the gene matches. Germline CDR1 is LGHDT and CDR2 is YNNKEL (reference sequence). This CDR3 has 13 residues. CDR3 protein: CASHGDSSYEQYF. The CDR3, as DNA: TGTGCCAGCCACGGGGACAGCTCCTACGAGCAGTACTTC.